This passage covers 19 T cell receptor beta chains from one sample sequenced in a study of molecular identifiers for immune sequencing clone quantification. One entry per CDR3 protein, called by TCRdb with MiXCR from the PCR reads. Of fewer than 350,000 distinct CDR3 sequences listed, 20% to 25% are singletons. Sequencing was performed on naive CD8+ T cells from blood, with Jurkat cell RNA spiked in. The sample's subset: FACS-sorted CD8+CD4-CCR7+CD45RA+ naive T cells. The receptor source for this set is a human donor in good health. Some libraries in this study had Jurkat cell RNA spiked in.

This clonotype was counted between two and nine times. The rearrangement joins TRBV25-1 to TRBJ2-7, with D possibly being TRBD1 (6 bases). The CDR3 runs 17 residues. CDR1 MGHDK and CDR2 SYGVNS come from the germline V gene. Trimming shortened V by 2 bases and J by 4 bases, and 21 bases separated the two germline ends. The CDR3 DNA follows: TGTGCCAGCAGTGAAACCCCCCTAACAGGGCTCATGTACGAGCAGTACTTC. Its protein product is CASSETPLTGLMYEQYF.

In its sample, this clonotype was seen many times. The chain couples TRBV2 to TRBJ2-3; TRBD2 matches at 13 bases. J gave up 5 bases and V 6 bases, and 8 bases lay outside the gene matches. The germline V gene encodes CDR1 SNHLY and CDR2 FYNNEI. This CDR3 spans 16 amino acids. The CDR3 DNA sequence: TGTGCCAGCAGCGATGGACTAGCGGGAGTCAGAGATACGCAGTATTTT. It codes for CASSDGLAGVRDTQYF.

This clonotype has at least ten counts. The gene calls are TRBV7-6 and TRBJ2-7; TRBD2 matches 12 bases. Germline CDR1 and CDR2: SGHVS and FNYEAQ. The V and J ends lost 4 bases and 6 bases, in that order; junction bases with no gene match: 4. CDR3 length: 14 residues. CDR3 sequence (DNA): TGTGCCAGCAGCTCGCTAGCGGGAGGGCGCGAGCAGTACTTC. This gives the protein CASSSLAGGREQYF.

This clonotype was picked up many times. The chain couples TRBV7-9 to TRBJ1-4, with 10 positions matching TRBD1. This CDR3 comprises 13 residues. The germline CDR1 and CDR2 sequences are SEHNR and FQNEAQ (reference sequence). V was pared by 6 bases and J by 10 bases, with 5 bases of the junction left unmatched. The CDR3 bases are TGTGCCAGCAGTTCCGGACAGGGGGGAAAACTGTTTTTT. Its translation: CASSSGQGGKLFF.

Points on this clonotype: This sequence may be a read error, since a much larger clone differs from it by one base. The rearrangement joins TRBV20-1 to TRBJ2-1; 8 positions agree with TRBD2. This CDR3 is built from 13 residues. Germline V gene lookup returns CDR1 DFQATT and CDR2 SNEGSKA (reference sequence). The chain's CDR3 is CSARSGSNNEQSF. In nucleotides, the CDR3 is TGCAGTGCTAGAAGCGGGAGTAATAATGAGCAGTCCTTC.

As for this clonotype: A much larger clone lies a single base off, so this may be a read error. This chain connects TRBV5-1 to TRBJ2-7; D possibly matches TRBD1 or TRBD2 (5 bases each). The CDR3 covers 14 residues. Germline CDR1 reads SGHRS; CDR2 reads YFSETQ. Trimming cost V 4 bases and J 2 bases, with 13 bases left between them. The CDR3 loop reads CASSIDVGPYEQYF. The CDR3 DNA is TGCGCCAGCAGCATAGACGTGGGACCCTACGAGCAGTACTTC.

The sample holds many counts of this clonotype. The chain links TRBV2 to TRBJ1-2; D gene uncertain. CDR1 and CDR2 from the germline V gene are SNHLY and FYNNEI. The CDR3 sequence is 15 residues long. With 10 bases removed from V and 3 bases from J, the gap between germline ends came to 21 bases. CDR3 amino acids: CATMRLAGTDYGYTF. The CDR3 region has the DNA TGTGCCACCATGCGATTAGCTGGCACGGACTATGGCTACACCTTC.

The sample holds a few counts of this clonotype. The conserved closing phenylalanine or tryptophan is absent in this CDR3, likely reflecting a read error. The V call is TRBV27, the J call TRBJ1-5, with D unclear. Germline V gene sequence: CDR1 MNHEY, CDR2 SMNVEV (reference sequence). CDR3 length equals 12 residues. Between the trimmed V and J ends, which lost 3 bases and 3 bases, there was a span of 3 bases. The DNA of the CDR3 is TGTGCCAGCAGTTTCCCCAATCAGCCCCAGCATCTT. Translated, it gives CASSFPNQPQHL.

This sequence joins TRBV5-1 and TRBJ2-7, with 10 bases lining up with TRBD1. Germline V lookup: CDR1 SGHRS, CDR2 YFSETQ. The CDR3 has 14 amino acids. V was clipped by 4 bases and J by 7 bases; unmatched bases: 8. The CDR3 DNA follows: TGCGCCAGCAGCATCGGGACAGGGGCTTGGGAGCAGTACTTC. As protein: CASSIGTGAWEQYF.

This clonotype has just a few counts. The chain joins TRBV4-3 to TRBJ1-5, with unresolved D. The CDR3 length is 15 residues. The germline V gene has CDR1 LGHNA and CDR2 YSLEER. V lost 0 bases, J lost 4 bases, and 10 bases lay in between. CDR3: CASSQDRGRNQPQHF. DNA for the CDR3: TGCGCCAGCAGCCAAGATCGAGGGAGGAATCAGCCCCAGCATTTT.

This clonotype was recorded only once. A read error is possible here, since a much larger clone lies one base away. V and J are TRBV30 and TRBJ1-1; 9 positions match TRBD1. CDR1 and CDR2 from the germline V gene are GTSNPN and SVGIG (reference sequence). This CDR3 region has 16 residues. The CDR3 coding sequence is TGTGCCAGGAGTCTCCGGGACAGGGTTATGAACACTGAAGCTTTCTTT. Amino acids: CARSLRDRVMNTEAFF. Filled out from reference TRBV30 and TRBJ1-1, the complete variable domain reads SQTIHQWPATLVQPVGSPLSLECTVEGTSNPNLYWYRQAAGRGLQLLFYSVGIGQISSEVPQNLSASRPQDRQFILSSKKLLLSDSGFYLCARSLRDRVMNTEAFFGQGTRLTVV.

This clonotype showed up many times. The chain recombines TRBV27 with TRBJ2-2, with D hard to call. The CDR3 is 14 residues long. V was shortened by 3 bases and J by 5 bases, with 10 bases between the two germline ends. Germline V gene lookup returns CDR1 MNHEY and CDR2 SMNVEV (reference sequence). The CDR3 loop is CASSFAQGTGELFF. The CDR3 nucleotides read TGTGCCAGCAGTTTTGCACAAGGGACCGGGGAGCTGTTTTTT.

This clonotype was observed a few times. A much larger clone differs from this one at a single base, so this may be a read error. The chain joins TRBV6-5 to TRBJ2-1, with 7 positions matching TRBD1. This CDR3 has 18 residues. Looked up from germline, CDR1 is MNHEY and CDR2 is SVGAGI. CDR3 DNA: TGTGCCAGCAGTCCACCAATTCACAGGGGTAGTTTTGGGAATGAGCAGCTCTTC. It yields the protein CASSPPIHRGSFGNEQLF.

This clonotype turned up a few times. This chain links TRBV12-3 or TRBV12-4 with TRBJ2-5, with TRBD2 identical over 10 bases. The trim removed 4 bases at V and 3 bases at J, leaving 14 bases unmatched. This CDR3 comprises 18 residues. The CDR3 region has the DNA TGTGCCAGCAGTTACCTCCCCCCAGCGGGAGGGCCAAAAGAGACCCAGTACTTC. As protein: CASSYLPPAGGPKETQYF.

This clonotype was observed at least ten times. The V gene is TRBV6-6, the J gene TRBJ2-5; 10 positions agree with TRBD2. Germline values: CDR1 MNHNY, CDR2 SVGAGI (reference sequence). Losses at the gene ends were 6 bases for V and 5 bases for J; bases not matched to a gene: 9. The CDR3 length is 15 residues. The CDR3 is CASSDRPGLAETQYF. For the CDR3, the DNA is TGTGCCAGCAGCGACAGACCGGGACTAGCGGAGACCCAGTACTTC.

On this clonotype: A much larger clone lies one base from this, so it may be a read error. This chain links TRBV7-6 with TRBJ2-1, with D perhaps matching TRBD1 (5 bases). This CDR3 is 16 amino acids long. Germline lookup yields CDR1 SGHVS and CDR2 FNYEAQ. V was cut by 2 bases and J by 5 bases, with 16 bases left in between. The CDR3 DNA sequence: TGTGCCAGCAGCTTACTCGAAACAGGAGTAAACAATGAGCAGTTCTTC. Translated: CASSLLETGVNNEQFF.

This clonotype was seen only a few times. The rearrangement joins TRBV27 to TRBJ2-1, with TRBD2 identical over 12 bases. The junction had 3 bases not matched to a gene; V was cut back by 5 bases and J by 4 bases. Looked up from germline, CDR1 is MNHEY and CDR2 is SMNVEV (reference sequence). This CDR3 has 15 amino acids. CDR3 bases: TGTGCCAGCAGTCTAGCGGGGGGGTTGTACAATGAGCAGTTCTTC. Translated, it gives CASSLAGGLYNEQFF.

V usage is TRBV13 and J usage is TRBJ1-4, with D perhaps matching TRBD1 (6 bases). Germline values: CDR1 PRHDT, CDR2 FYEKMQ (reference sequence). Trimming left V 0 bases short and J 4 bases short, with 18 bases between. This CDR3 has 18 residues. CDR3 nucleotide sequence: TGTGCCAGCAGCTTAGGGGTGACAGGAGTAAACCTTAATGAAAAACTGTTTTTT. Its protein is CASSLGVTGVNLNEKLFF.

This clonotype was recorded at least ten times. The chain carries TRBV7-2 and TRBJ2-3; D not certain. This CDR3 is 16 amino acids long. Trimming took 1 base from V and 6 from J, leaving 17 bases between them. Germline V CDR1 and CDR2: SGHTA, FQGNSA. The CDR3 region is CASSLVSGSYMDTQYF. The CDR3 DNA reads as TGTGCCAGCAGCTTAGTGTCGGGTTCATATATGGATACGCAGTATTTT.